A selection of T cell receptor beta chains follows, all from one sample in a study of cytomegalovirus exposure and HLA in healthy donors. Method: immunoSEQ multiplex PCR; TCRdb's copy keeps in-frame clones and lacks some. Of about 200,000 clones listed, 82% were seen once; the top ten hold approximately 0.092%. Specimen: PBMCs. Every receptor here comes from a boy aged 2 to 10 in good health and CMV-seronegative. CDR3s include the opening cysteine and the closing phenylalanine or tryptophan. Fields, in order: V gene, D gene, J gene, clone size, CDR3 protein, CDR3 DNA. D genes are given only for firm matches. Some rows mark clone size as missing; the rest say once, few, many or name a class of expanded clone.

v_call: TRBV10-3
d_call: TRBD1
j_call: TRBJ2-5
clone_size: once
cdr3_aa: CATHSGTAETQYF
cdr3_nt: TGTGCCACCCATTCCGGGACAGCAGAGACCCAGTACTTC

v_call: TRBV18
d_call: .
j_call: TRBJ1-2
clone_size: .
cdr3_aa: CASSNQDGADGYTF
cdr3_nt: TGTGCCAGCAGTAACCAGGATGGGGCCGACGGCTACACCTTC

v_call: TRBV6-6
d_call: .
j_call: TRBJ2-2
clone_size: .
cdr3_aa: CASSHQGRELFF
cdr3_nt: TGTGCCAGCAGTCATCAGGGCAGGGAGCTGTTTTTT

v_call: TRBV7-2
d_call: .
j_call: TRBJ2-2
clone_size: .
cdr3_aa: CASTRGNTNTGELFF
cdr3_nt: TGTGCCAGCACCCGCGGAAACACCAACACCGGGGAGCTGTTTTTT

v_call: TRBV2
d_call: TRBD2
j_call: TRBJ2-5
clone_size: .
cdr3_aa: CASSVRLAGGQETQYF
cdr3_nt: TGTGCCAGCAGTGTGCGACTAGCGGGGGGGCAAGAGACCCAGTACTTC

v_call: TRBV9
d_call: .
j_call: TRBJ2-5
clone_size: once
cdr3_aa: CASSVEYGWGHGQETQYF
cdr3_nt: TGTGCCAGCAGCGTAGAATACGGATGGGGACACGGACAAGAGACCCAGTACTTC

v_call: TRBV2
d_call: .
j_call: TRBJ1-4
clone_size: once
cdr3_aa: CATTGRMLGGEKLFF
cdr3_nt: TGTGCCACTACGGGGAGAATGCTAGGGGGTGAAAAACTGTTTTTT

v_call: TRBV4-1
d_call: TRBD2
j_call: TRBJ2-1
clone_size: .
cdr3_aa: CASSRGLAGGQVRNEQFF
cdr3_nt: TGCGCCAGCAGCCGCGGACTAGCGGGGGGGCAGGTAAGGAATGAGCAGTTCTTC

v_call: TRBV4-3
d_call: .
j_call: TRBJ2-7
clone_size: once
cdr3_aa: CASSQVNSRGEQYF
cdr3_nt: TGCGCCAGCAGCCAAGTGAATTCAAGGGGGGAGCAGTACTTC

v_call: TRBV6-5
d_call: TRBD2
j_call: TRBJ2-5
clone_size: .
cdr3_aa: CASSRTSGAETQYF
cdr3_nt: TGTGCCAGCAGCCGTACTAGCGGGGCAGAGACCCAGTACTTC

v_call: TRBV7-2
d_call: .
j_call: TRBJ2-1
clone_size: .
cdr3_aa: CASSRQGGVLSYNEQFF
cdr3_nt: TGTGCCAGCAGCCGTCAAGGCGGGGTCCTCTCCTACAATGAGCAGTTCTTC

v_call: TRBV10-2
d_call: .
j_call: TRBJ2-3
clone_size: .
cdr3_aa: CASSRSLDTQYF
cdr3_nt: TGCGCCAGCAGCCGAAGCCTAGATACGCAGTATTTT

v_call: TRBV6-5
d_call: .
j_call: TRBJ2-5
clone_size: .
cdr3_aa: CASSLRLASQETQYF
cdr3_nt: TGTGCCAGCAGTTTGAGGCTAGCGAGTCAAGAGACCCAGTACTTC

v_call: TRBV10-3
d_call: .
j_call: TRBJ2-1
clone_size: .
cdr3_aa: CAISDRYNEQFF
cdr3_nt: TGTGCCATCAGTGATCGGTACAATGAGCAGTTCTTC

v_call: TRBV10-3
d_call: TRBD1
j_call: TRBJ2-7
clone_size: .
cdr3_aa: CAISRQGISYEQYF
cdr3_nt: TGTGCCATCAGTAGACAGGGGATCTCCTACGAGCAGTACTTC

v_call: TRBV19
d_call: TRBD1
j_call: TRBJ1-1
clone_size: .
cdr3_aa: CASIVPATGITEAFF
cdr3_nt: TGTGCCAGTATAGTCCCCGCGACAGGGATAACTGAAGCTTTCTTT

v_call: TRBV5-1
d_call: TRBD2
j_call: TRBJ2-3
clone_size: .
cdr3_aa: CASSLGLGSDTQYF
cdr3_nt: TGCGCCAGCAGCCTAGGACTAGGCTCAGATACGCAGTATTTT

v_call: TRBV4-3
d_call: TRBD2
j_call: TRBJ2-3
clone_size: once
cdr3_aa: CASSHTTGGGGTDTQYF
cdr3_nt: TGCGCCAGCAGCCACACCACGGGCGGGGGGGGCACAGATACGCAGTATTTT

v_call: TRBV7-4
d_call: TRBD1
j_call: TRBJ1-2
clone_size: few
cdr3_aa: CASTALSLGGQGTYGYTF
cdr3_nt: TGTGCCAGCACCGCGCTATCCCTGGGGGGACAGGGGACCTATGGCTACACCTTC

v_call: TRBV6-1
d_call: .
j_call: TRBJ1-1
clone_size: .
cdr3_aa: CASSSGTMNTEAFF
cdr3_nt: TGTGCCAGCAGTTCCGGGACAATGAACACTGAAGCTTTCTTT

v_call: TRBV7-7
d_call: TRBD2
j_call: TRBJ2-1
clone_size: .
cdr3_aa: CASSLGGGPYNEQFF
cdr3_nt: TGTGCTAGCAGCTTAGGCGGGGGGCCCTACAATGAGCAGTTCTTC

v_call: TRBV6-5
d_call: .
j_call: TRBJ1-4
clone_size: .
cdr3_aa: CASSPLGANEKLFF
cdr3_nt: TGTGCCAGCAGCCCCCTTGGGGCCAATGAAAAACTGTTTTTT

v_call: TRBV18
d_call: TRBD1
j_call: TRBJ1-6
clone_size: .
cdr3_aa: CASSLGQGNSPLHF
cdr3_nt: TGTGCCAGCTCCCTGGGACAGGGTAATTCGCCCCTCCACTTT

v_call: TRBV12-2
d_call: .
j_call: TRBJ2-5
clone_size: few
cdr3_aa: CASRLAQRGGLETQYF
cdr3_nt: TGTGCAAGTCGCTTAGCGCAGCGGGGGGGCCTGGAGACCCAGTACTTC

v_call: TRBV5-1
d_call: .
j_call: TRBJ1-2
clone_size: .
cdr3_aa: CASSLAGTYGYTF
cdr3_nt: TGCGCCAGCAGCTTAGCCGGTACTTATGGCTACACCTTC

v_call: TRBV5-1
d_call: TRBD1
j_call: TRBJ1-1
clone_size: .
cdr3_aa: CASSWTGGNTEAFF
cdr3_nt: TGCGCCAGCAGCTGGACAGGGGGGAACACTGAAGCTTTCTTT

v_call: TRBV5-5
d_call: TRBD1
j_call: TRBJ2-7
clone_size: once
cdr3_aa: CASLPTGQGPYEQYF
cdr3_nt: TGTGCCAGCTTACCCACGGGACAGGGGCCCTACGAGCAGTACTTC

v_call: TRBV5-1
d_call: TRBD1
j_call: TRBJ2-2
clone_size: .
cdr3_aa: CASSFGEGGSTGELFF
cdr3_nt: TGCGCCAGCAGCTTCGGGGAAGGGGGCTCAACCGGGGAGCTGTTTTTT

v_call: TRBV27
d_call: TRBD2
j_call: TRBJ2-7
clone_size: .
cdr3_aa: CASRYAGGEQYF
cdr3_nt: TGTGCCAGCAGGTACGCGGGAGGGGAGCAGTACTTC

v_call: TRBV7-9
d_call: TRBD2
j_call: TRBJ2-2
clone_size: .
cdr3_aa: CASSSRELAGGAGELFF
cdr3_nt: TGTGCCAGCAGTTCCCGAGAACTAGCGGGGGGCGCCGGGGAGCTGTTTTTT

v_call: TRBV29-1
d_call: TRBD1
j_call: TRBJ1-1
clone_size: .
cdr3_aa: CSVALAGGENTEAFF
cdr3_nt: TGCAGCGTTGCCCTGGCAGGGGGAGAGAACACTGAAGCTTTCTTT

v_call: TRBV6-5
d_call: .
j_call: TRBJ2-5
clone_size: once
cdr3_aa: CASSRGRQEETQYF
cdr3_nt: TGTGCCAGCAGCAGAGGCAGACAGGAAGAGACCCAGTACTTC

v_call: TRBV5-1
d_call: TRBD1
j_call: TRBJ1-4
clone_size: .
cdr3_aa: CASSAQTGEGEKLFF
cdr3_nt: TGCGCCAGCAGCGCACAGACAGGGGAGGGGGAAAAACTGTTTTTT

v_call: TRBV6-4
d_call: .
j_call: TRBJ1-5
clone_size: few
cdr3_aa: CASGLTGLGNQPQHF
cdr3_nt: TGTGCCAGCGGACTCACAGGGTTGGGAAATCAGCCCCAGCATTTT

v_call: TRBV11-2
d_call: TRBD1
j_call: TRBJ1-1
clone_size: .
cdr3_aa: CASSYRQGGTEAFF
cdr3_nt: TGTGCCAGCAGCTACCGACAGGGCGGAACTGAAGCTTTCTTT

v_call: TRBV10-1
d_call: .
j_call: TRBJ1-6
clone_size: .
cdr3_aa: CASSDGLRSSYNSPLHF
cdr3_nt: TGCGCCAGCAGTGATGGGTTGAGGAGCTCCTATAATTCACCCCTCCACTTT

v_call: TRBV6-1
d_call: .
j_call: TRBJ1-2
clone_size: .
cdr3_aa: CASSVPNYGYTF
cdr3_nt: TGTGCCAGCAGTGTTCCAAACTATGGCTACACCTTC

v_call: TRBV6-5
d_call: TRBD1
j_call: TRBJ1-4
clone_size: .
cdr3_aa: CASRETGANEKLFF
cdr3_nt: TGTGCCAGCAGGGAAACAGGGGCTAATGAAAAACTGTTTTTT

v_call: TRBV7-9
d_call: TRBD2
j_call: TRBJ2-1
clone_size: .
cdr3_aa: CASKPTSGAYNEQFF
cdr3_nt: TGTGCCAGCAAACCTACTAGCGGAGCCTACAATGAGCAGTTCTTC

v_call: TRBV7-6
d_call: .
j_call: TRBJ2-7
clone_size: .
cdr3_aa: CASSSRQRLEQYF
cdr3_nt: TGTGCCAGCAGCTCCCGACAGCGTCTCGAGCAGTACTTC

v_call: TRBV6-1
d_call: .
j_call: TRBJ1-5
clone_size: once
cdr3_aa: CASSDNVRQPQHF
cdr3_nt: TGTGCCAGCAGTGACAACGTTCGGCAGCCCCAGCATTTT

v_call: TRBV6-6
d_call: .
j_call: TRBJ2-2
clone_size: .
cdr3_aa: CASNYDRQGLFF
cdr3_nt: TGTGCCAGCAACTACGACAGGCAAGGGCTGTTTTTT

v_call: TRBV7-2
d_call: .
j_call: TRBJ2-2
clone_size: once
cdr3_aa: CASSLLGPTGSGELFF
cdr3_nt: TGTGCCAGCAGCTTACTGGGCCCAACGGGGTCCGGGGAGCTGTTTTTT

v_call: TRBV7-9
d_call: .
j_call: TRBJ2-5
clone_size: .
cdr3_aa: CASSLYGDSRGRNQETQYF
cdr3_nt: TGTGCCAGCAGCTTATATGGGGACTCGAGGGGTCGGAACCAAGAGACCCAGTACTTC

v_call: TRBV7-3
d_call: TRBD1
j_call: TRBJ2-1
clone_size: .
cdr3_aa: CASSFTRRDRNEQFF
cdr3_nt: TGTGCCAGCAGCTTCACACGGAGGGACAGGAATGAGCAGTTCTTC

v_call: TRBV5-1
d_call: .
j_call: TRBJ2-3
clone_size: few
cdr3_aa: CASSLGIVRGTDTQYF
cdr3_nt: TGCGCCAGCAGCCTCGGGATCGTCAGGGGTACAGATACGCAGTATTTT

v_call: TRBV2
d_call: .
j_call: TRBJ1-5
clone_size: once
cdr3_aa: CASQGGDQPQHF
cdr3_nt: TGTGCCAGTCAAGGAGGGGATCAGCCCCAGCATTTT

v_call: TRBV11-2
d_call: .
j_call: TRBJ2-7
clone_size: .
cdr3_aa: CASSFTSGHLTYEQYF
cdr3_nt: TGTGCCAGCAGCTTTACCTCGGGACACCTCACCTACGAGCAGTACTTC

v_call: TRBV27
d_call: .
j_call: TRBJ2-4
clone_size: once
cdr3_aa: CASSWTLGDIQYF
cdr3_nt: TGTGCCAGCAGTTGGACGCTAGGGGACATTCAGTACTTC